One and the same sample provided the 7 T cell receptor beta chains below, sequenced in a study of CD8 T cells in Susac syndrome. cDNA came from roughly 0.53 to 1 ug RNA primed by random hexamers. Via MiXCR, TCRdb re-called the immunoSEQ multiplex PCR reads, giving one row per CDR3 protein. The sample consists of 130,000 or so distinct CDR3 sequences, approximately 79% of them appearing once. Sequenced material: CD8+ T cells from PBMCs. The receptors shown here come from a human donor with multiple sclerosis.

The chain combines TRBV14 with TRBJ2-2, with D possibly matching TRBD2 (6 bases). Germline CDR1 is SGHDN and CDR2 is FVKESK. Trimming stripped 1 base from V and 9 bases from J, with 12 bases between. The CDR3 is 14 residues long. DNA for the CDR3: TGTGCCAGCAGCCAAGTGACGGCGGGGAGGGAGCTGTTTTTT. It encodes CASSQVTAGRELFF.

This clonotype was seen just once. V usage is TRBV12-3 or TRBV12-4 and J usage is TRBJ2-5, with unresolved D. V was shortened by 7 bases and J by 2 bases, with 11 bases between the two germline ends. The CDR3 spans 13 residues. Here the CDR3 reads CASTALRQETQYF. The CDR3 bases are TGTGCCAGCACCGCGTTACGGCAAGAGACCCAGTACTTC.

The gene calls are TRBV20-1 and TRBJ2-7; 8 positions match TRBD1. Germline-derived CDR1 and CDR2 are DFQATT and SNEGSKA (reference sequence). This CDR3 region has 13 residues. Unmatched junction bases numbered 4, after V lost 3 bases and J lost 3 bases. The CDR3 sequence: CSARTGAIYEQYF. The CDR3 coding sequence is TGCAGTGCTAGGACAGGGGCTATCTACGAGCAGTACTTC.

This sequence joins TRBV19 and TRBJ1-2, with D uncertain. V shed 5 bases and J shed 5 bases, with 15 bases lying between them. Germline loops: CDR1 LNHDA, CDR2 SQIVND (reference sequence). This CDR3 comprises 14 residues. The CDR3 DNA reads TGTGCCAGTAGTCCCCGGGTCCTCGGGTATGGCTACACCTTC. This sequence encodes CASSPRVLGYGYTF. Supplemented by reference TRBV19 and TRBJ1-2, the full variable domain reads DGGITQSPKYLFRKEGQNVTLSCEQNLNHDAMYWYRQDPGQGLRLIYYSQIVNDFQKGDIAEGYSVSREKKESFPLTVTSAQKNPTAFYLCASSPRVLGYGYTFGSGTRLTVV.

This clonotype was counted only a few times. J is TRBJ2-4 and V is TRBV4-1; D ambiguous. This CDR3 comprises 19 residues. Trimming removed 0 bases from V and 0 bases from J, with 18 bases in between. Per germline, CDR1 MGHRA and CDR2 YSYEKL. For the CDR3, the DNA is TGCGCCAGCAGCCAAGAGGGCAGGACGGCAGGAAAAGCCAAAAACATTCAGTACTTC. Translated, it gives CASSQEGRTAGKAKNIQYF.

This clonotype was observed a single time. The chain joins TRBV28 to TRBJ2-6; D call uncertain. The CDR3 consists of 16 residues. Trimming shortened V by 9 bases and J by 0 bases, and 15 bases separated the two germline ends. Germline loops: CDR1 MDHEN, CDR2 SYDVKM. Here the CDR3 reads CASLRRSFSGANVLTF. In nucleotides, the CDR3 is TGTGCCAGTTTGCGACGGTCGTTCTCTGGGGCCAACGTCCTGACTTTC.

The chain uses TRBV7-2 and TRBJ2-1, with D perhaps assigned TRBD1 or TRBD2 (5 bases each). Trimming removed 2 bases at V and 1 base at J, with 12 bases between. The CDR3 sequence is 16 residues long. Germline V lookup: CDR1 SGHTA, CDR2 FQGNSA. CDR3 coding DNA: TGTGCCAGCAGCTTATTGGGGTGGGGGTCCTACAATGAGCAGTTCTTC. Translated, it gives CASSLLGWGSYNEQFF.